The 32 T cell receptor beta chains given below trace back to one sample, sequenced in a study of cytomegalovirus exposure and HLA in healthy donors (dated by TCRdb to 2016 to 2017). Library construction relied on the immunoSEQ multiplex PCR assay. A mixture of 60 forward primers for TCR Vbeta segments and 13 reverse primers for TCR Jbeta segments was used in the multiplex PCR. TCRdb's version of the immuneACCESS table is confined to in-frame rearrangements and falls short of the full clone set. An unresolved V gene accounts for under half of the shortfall where checked; the remainder is of unknown origin. Here the sample has approximately 280,000 clones; about nine tenths occur a single time. Approximately 4.3% of the sample is in the top ten clones. The sample taken for sequencing was PBMCs. Every receptor here comes from a man aged 40-50 years in good health and CMV-seropositive.

V is TRBV19 and J is TRBJ1-2; the D is unclear. The CDR3 runs to 16 residues. Deletions cut 3 bases from V and 4 bases from J, with 18 bases between. Per germline, CDR1 LNHDA and CDR2 SQIVND (reference sequence). The CDR3 reads CASSIISRIVTYGYTF. CDR3 sequence (DNA): TGTGCCAGTAGTATCATCAGCAGGATTGTTACCTATGGCTACACCTTC.

The rearrangement joins TRBV4-1 to TRBJ2-5; possibly TRBD2 for D (5 bases). Per germline, CDR1 MGHRA and CDR2 YSYEKL. V lost 7 bases, J lost 5 bases, and 11 bases lay in between. The CDR3 covers 12 residues. CDR3 residues: CASNSPGETQYF. The CDR3 region has the DNA TGCGCCAGCAACTCCCCGGGGGAGACCCAGTACTTC.

This clone was observed a handful of times. The gene calls are TRBV5-4 and TRBJ2-5; D is perhaps TRBD1 (6 bases). Trimming shortened V by 5 bases and J by 2 bases, and 13 bases separated the two germline ends. Germline V gives CDR1 SGHNT, CDR2 YYREEE (reference sequence). The CDR3 has 14 amino acids. This chain's CDR3 is CASSSGQLQETQYF. DNA of the CDR3: TGTGCCAGCAGTTCTGGACAGCTACAAGAGACCCAGTACTTC.

This clone was counted a few times. Other nucleotide sequences from this sample produce the same CDR3. The chain links TRBV27 to TRBJ1-2; 7 bases are shared with TRBD1. The CDR3 spans 13 residues. The V and J ends lost 5 bases and 2 bases, in that order; junction bases with no gene match: 2. The germline V gene encodes CDR1 MNHEY and CDR2 SMNVEV (reference sequence). The CDR3 coding sequence is TGTGCCAGCAGTCTACAGGGGAACTATGGCTACACCTTC. Its protein product is CASSLQGNYGYTF.

The chain uses TRBV28 and TRBJ1-2; possibly TRBD1 for D (5 bases). Germline V CDR1 and CDR2: MDHEN, SYDVKM. With 9 bases removed from V and 6 bases from J, the gap between germline ends came to 14 bases. The CDR3 has 12 amino acids. The CDR3 here is CASMMQGHGYTF. The CDR3 DNA reads TGTGCCAGTATGATGCAGGGCCATGGCTACACCTTC.

The rearrangement links TRBV7-9 to TRBJ2-3, with 7 positions matching TRBD1. This CDR3 region has 15 residues. Germline assignment: CDR1 SEHNR and CDR2 FQNEAQ (reference sequence). V lost 5 bases, J lost 0 bases, and 5 bases stayed unmatched. The CDR3 sequence is CASSLQGRSTDTQYF. CDR3 sequence (DNA): TGTGCCAGCAGCCTACAGGGGAGAAGCACAGATACGCAGTATTTT. The entire variable domain, with the rest obtained from reference TRBV7-9 and TRBJ2-3, is as follows: DTGVSQNPRHKITKRGQNVTFRCDPISEHNRLYWYRQTLGQGPEFLTYFQNEAQLEKSRLLSDRFSAERPKGSFSTLEIQRTEQGDSAMYLCASSLQGRSTDTQYFGPGTRLTVL.

This chain connects TRBV27 to TRBJ2-3, with TRBD2 matching over 12 bases. CDR1 MNHEY and CDR2 SMNVEV come from the germline V gene (reference sequence). This CDR3 contains 19 residues. J was trimmed by 0 bases and V by 0 bases; bases with no gene match: 7. DNA for the CDR3: TGTGCCAGCAGTTTATCGAAGCTAGCGGGAGGGCTAAGCACAGATACGCAGTATTTT. Amino acids: CASSLSKLAGGLSTDTQYF.

This chain joins TRBV5-1 and TRBJ2-3, with a weak D call TRBD2 (5 bases). The CDR3 consists of 14 residues. V lost 5 bases and J 1 base, leaving 11 bases between the germline ends. The germline V gene has CDR1 SGHRS and CDR2 YFSETQ. The CDR3 sequence is CASRIGGGTDTQYF. The DNA of the CDR3 is TGCGCCAGCAGAATTGGAGGCGGCACAGATACGCAGTATTTT.

The CDR3 sequence is CASSYQSGEQFF. CDR3 sequence (DNA): TGTGCCAGCAGTTACCAAAGCGGCGAGCAGTTCTTC. The genes are TRBV6-6 and TRBJ2-1; the D gene is possibly TRBD2 (5 bases). V lost 2 bases and J lost 10, with 9 bases in between. This CDR3 contains 12 residues. Germline CDR1 reads MNHNY; CDR2 reads SVGAGI (reference sequence).

The V gene is TRBV29-1, the J gene TRBJ2-1; TRBD1 aligns across 10 bases. This CDR3 spans 14 amino acids. V lost 3 bases and J lost 4; bases outside the gene matches: 3. The V gene's germline CDR1 is SQVTM and CDR2 ANQGSEA. This CDR3 is CSVDGTGAYNEQFF. Written as DNA, the CDR3 is TGCAGCGTTGATGGGACAGGGGCGTACAATGAGCAGTTCTTC.

This clone was counted a single time. The chain joins TRBV7-2 to TRBJ1-1; D not certain. Germline V gives CDR1 SGHTA, CDR2 FQGNSA. V dropped 2 bases and J dropped 0 bases, with 10 bases sitting between them. The CDR3 loop spans 15 amino acids. CDR3 DNA: TGTGCCAGCAGCTTATCCCCAGGCCTGAACACTGAAGCTTTCTTT. This encodes CASSLSPGLNTEAFF.

This sequence joins TRBV29-1 and TRBJ1-1, with D tentatively TRBD1 (6 bases). This CDR3 comprises 14 residues. Germline V gives CDR1 SQVTM, CDR2 ANQGSEA. With 6 bases removed from V and 3 bases from J, the gap between germline ends came to 17 bases. The CDR3 spells CSVDRGGVDTEAFF. The CDR3 DNA reads TGCAGCGTCGACCGCGGGGGCGTGGACACTGAAGCTTTCTTT.

The rearrangement joins TRBV11-2 to TRBJ1-1, with a weak D call TRBD1 (6 bases). Looked up from germline, CDR1 is SGHAT and CDR2 is FQNNGV. The CDR3 length is 16 residues. Trimming cost V 1 base and J 0 bases, with 12 bases left between them. This chain's CDR3 is CASSLVGRGMNTEAFF. Written as DNA, the CDR3 is TGTGCCAGCAGCTTAGTTGGCAGGGGAATGAACACTGAAGCTTTCTTT.

The chain employs TRBV7-9 and TRBJ1-1, with D unclear. V was shortened by 3 bases and J by 3 bases, with 14 bases between the two germline ends. CDR1 and CDR2 (germline): SEHNR, FQNEAQ (reference sequence). The length of the CDR3 is 15 residues. CDR3 DNA sequence: TGTGCCAGCAGCTTGGTCGGGATGTTGGACACTGAAGCTTTCTTT. Its protein product is CASSLVGMLDTEAFF.

The chain carries TRBV27 and TRBJ1-2; no reliable D call. V lost 3 bases and J 2 bases, leaving 16 bases between the germline ends. Looked up from germline, CDR1 is MNHEY and CDR2 is SMNVEV (reference sequence). The CDR3 extends over 16 amino acids. In DNA, the CDR3 is TGTGCCAGCAGTTTCCGTACGGAAGGAGGCAACTATGGCTACACCTTC. It specifies CASSFRTEGGNYGYTF.

V is TRBV29-1 and J is TRBJ1-4, with 8 bases identical to TRBD1. Trimming took 5 bases from V and 8 from J; bases not matched to a gene: 10. Per germline, CDR1 SQVTM and CDR2 ANQGSEA. The CDR3 is 14 residues long. This CDR3 reads CSVMPGTGYEKLFF. The CDR3 DNA reads as TGCAGCGTTATGCCCGGGACAGGTTACGAAAAACTGTTTTTT.

The chain couples TRBV6-5 to TRBJ2-7, with TRBD1 matching 9 bases. Germline trimming cut 6 bases from V and 6 bases from J; bases unmatched to any gene: 9. CDR3 size: 14 residues. Germline assignment: CDR1 MNHEY and CDR2 SVGAGI. CDR3 residues: CASSRDGQGIEQYF. The CDR3 DNA is TGTGCCAGCAGCCGCGACGGACAGGGGATCGAGCAGTACTTC.

This clone was seen more than once but under ten times. The V gene is TRBV19, the J gene TRBJ2-5; 9 bases line up with TRBD1. CDR3 size: 13 residues. J was trimmed by 5 bases and V by 6 bases; bases with no gene match: 4. Germline CDR1 reads LNHDA; CDR2 reads SQIVND (reference sequence). This CDR3 is CASRTGGDETQYF. The CDR3 DNA sequence: TGTGCCAGTAGGACAGGGGGAGACGAGACCCAGTACTTC.

The rearrangement uses TRBV7-6 and TRBJ2-5, with TRBD1 matching 10 bases. The J call may not be correct, given that the DNA end is closer to TRBJ2-7. The CDR3 contains 14 residues. Looked up from germline, CDR1 is SGHVS and CDR2 is FNYEAQ. In DNA, the CDR3 is TGTGCCAGCAGCAGGACAGGGGGAATATACGAGCAGTACTTC. Translating gives CASSRTGGIYEQYF.

This clone was picked up a small number of times. The chain is built from TRBV2 and TRBJ2-5; 13 nucleotides match TRBD2. The CDR3 consists of 18 residues. V trimming: 3 bases; J trimming: 1 base; junction bases outside the gene matches: 8. Germline V gene lookup returns CDR1 SNHLY and CDR2 FYNNEI. This CDR3 reads CASSEGRLAGGPQETQYF. Here the CDR3 DNA reads TGTGCCAGCAGTGAGGGTAGACTAGCGGGAGGACCCCAAGAGACCCAGTACTTC.

This CDR3 reads CASSILAGNNEQFF. Written as DNA, the CDR3 is TGTGCCAGTAGTATACTAGCGGGGAACAATGAGCAGTTCTTC. This chain connects TRBV19 to TRBJ2-1; 9 bases line up with TRBD2. Trimming at V came to 2 bases and at J to 5 bases, leaving 1 base not matched to a gene. There are 14 residues in the CDR3. In germline, CDR1 is LNHDA, CDR2 SQIVND (reference sequence). Variable domain in full (rest from reference TRBV19 and TRBJ2-1): DGGITQSPKYLFRKEGQNVTLSCEQNLNHDAMYWYRQDPGQGLRLIYYSQIVNDFQKGDIAEGYSVSREKKESFPLTVTSAQKNPTAFYLCASSILAGNNEQFFGPGTRLTVL.

This clone was seen only a few times. This chain uses TRBV7-6 with TRBJ2-1; TRBD2 is a possible D gene (6 bases). The CDR3 is 15 residues long. Deletions cut 1 base from V and 6 bases from J, with 13 bases between. Germline assignment: CDR1 SGHVS and CDR2 FNYEAQ. CDR3 region: CASSLEGGPFNEQFF. The CDR3 DNA is TGTGCCAGCAGCTTAGAAGGAGGGCCGTTCAATGAGCAGTTCTTC.

The rearrangement joins TRBV9 to TRBJ2-3; a possible D gene is TRBD1 (6 bases). Germline V lookup: CDR1 SGDLS, CDR2 YYNGEE. This CDR3 contains 15 residues. With 3 bases removed from V and 2 bases from J, the gap between germline ends came to 13 bases. The DNA of the CDR3 is TGTGCCAGCAGCGAGTACAGGGAAACCACAGATACGCAGTATTTT. This sequence encodes CASSEYRETTDTQYF.

This clone was observed a few times. The chain employs TRBV5-4 and TRBJ1-1; D may be TRBD1 (5 bases). Germline CDR1 and CDR2: SGHNT and YYREEE (reference sequence). The CDR3 consists of 17 residues. V was shortened by 4 bases and J by 1 base, with 20 bases between the two germline ends. CDR3: CASSLRVGGGSNTEAFF. CDR3 bases: TGTGCCAGCAGCCTCCGGGTGGGGGGGGGATCGAACACTGAAGCTTTCTTT.

The rearrangement links TRBV5-4 to TRBJ1-2; 8 nucleotides match TRBD1. The length of the CDR3 is 16 residues. Trimming cost V 0 bases and J 7 bases; bases outside gene matches: 11. Germline V gene lookup returns CDR1 SGHNT and CDR2 YYREEE (reference sequence). The CDR3 loop is CASSLEVRDRGRGYTF. DNA for the CDR3: TGTGCCAGCAGCTTGGAAGTCCGAGACAGGGGACGTGGCTACACCTTC.

The chain couples TRBV7-6 to TRBJ2-3; 8 nucleotides line up with TRBD2. The CDR3 has 16 amino acids. V was pared by 0 bases and J by 4 bases, with 6 bases of the junction left unmatched. Germline V lookup: CDR1 SGHVS, CDR2 FNYEAQ. CDR3 sequence: CASSLAPGGGADTQYF. CDR3 nucleotides: TGTGCCAGCAGCTTAGCGCCGGGAGGGGGTGCAGATACGCAGTATTTT.

V usage is TRBV2 and J usage is TRBJ2-2; 7 bases fit TRBD2. V shed 3 bases, J shed 6 bases, and the junction held 7 bases outside the gene matches. Germline V gives CDR1 SNHLY, CDR2 FYNNEI. The CDR3 is 15 residues long. Written as DNA, the CDR3 is TGTGCCAGCAGTGAGAGCGGGATTTTCTCCGGGGAGCTGTTTTTT. Translation gives CASSESGIFSGELFF.

The J gene is TRBJ1-1, the V gene TRBV6-5; 8 bases align to TRBD1. Germline trimming cut 2 bases from V and 4 bases from J; bases unmatched to any gene: 3. CDR3 length: 14 residues. Per the germline V gene, CDR1 is MNHEY and CDR2 is SVGAGI. The CDR3 nucleotides are TGTGCCAGCAGTTACGCAGGGGGCGGCACTGAAGCTTTCTTT. This gives the protein CASSYAGGGTEAFF.

The chain links TRBV27 to TRBJ2-7; tentatively, D is TRBD2 (6 bases). V shed 3 bases and J shed 0 bases, with 9 bases lying between them. Per the germline V gene, CDR1 is MNHEY and CDR2 is SMNVEV (reference sequence). This CDR3 spans 14 amino acids. CDR3 sequence: CASSLAGLSYEQYF. The CDR3 DNA follows: TGTGCCAGCAGTTTGGCGGGACTCTCCTACGAGCAGTACTTC.

DNA of the CDR3: TGTGCCAGTAGTATTCTGAAGGGAGGACGATACGAGCAGTACTTC. It codes for CASSILKGGRYEQYF. The genes are TRBV19 and TRBJ2-7; perhaps TRBD2 as D (6 bases). The length of the CDR3 is 15 residues. Germline CDR1 is LNHDA and CDR2 is SQIVND (reference sequence). Trimming pared 3 bases from V and 4 bases from J, leaving 16 bases between. Based on the CDR3 plus reference TRBV19 and TRBJ2-7, the full variable domain is DGGITQSPKYLFRKEGQNVTLSCEQNLNHDAMYWYRQDPGQGLRLIYYSQIVNDFQKGDIAEGYSVSREKKESFPLTVTSAQKNPTAFYLCASSILKGGRYEQYFGPGTRLTVT.

In its sample, this clone was seen a few times. This chain uses TRBV18 with TRBJ1-1; D gene ambiguous. The germline V gene has CDR1 KGHSH and CDR2 LQKENI. Between the trimmed V and J ends, which lost 3 bases and 4 bases, there was a span of 12 bases. This CDR3 has 14 amino acids. The CDR3 is CASSPNGVGTEAFF. Here the CDR3 DNA reads TGTGCCAGCTCACCTAACGGGGTCGGCACTGAAGCTTTCTTT.

With respect to this clone: This clone may be a read error of a much larger clone one base away. V is TRBV2 and J is TRBJ2-3, with TRBD2 identical over 12 bases. The germline V gene encodes CDR1 SNHLY and CDR2 FYNNEI. The trim removed 3 bases at V and 4 bases at J, leaving 2 bases unmatched. The CDR3 is 15 residues long. The CDR3 DNA reads as TGTGCCAGCAGTGACCTAGCGGGAGGGCCAGATACGCAGTATTTT. It codes for CASSDLAGGPDTQYF.